This entry lists 24 T cell receptor beta chains sequenced from one sample in a study of human T cells and chemical hapten exposure. Time point in this sample: patch test 2, 6 weeks after DPC sensitization. Treatment in this sample: therapeutic diphenylcyclopropenone sensitization with weekly scalp DPC. MiXCR was run by TCRdb on the RACE reads, yielding one entry per CDR3 protein. The profile covers about 380,000 distinct CDR3 sequences, with about 6.3% appearing a single time and about 5% taken by the ten largest. The sample in question was whole blood, obtained in connection with sensitization to the hapten diphenylcyclopropenone (DPC). These receptors came from a woman aged 18-35 years with alopecia areata. Some clones in this sample may be carry-over from other donors' samples.

J is TRBJ1-2 and V is TRBV12-3 or TRBV12-4; D is unresolved. Trimming cost V 1 base and J 8 bases, with 8 bases left between them. The CDR3 covers 12 residues. The DNA for the CDR3 is TGTGCCAGCAGTTTAGAAGTTGCGGGCTACACCTTC. This gives the protein CASSLEVAGYTF.

This clonotype was counted only a few times. V and J are TRBV6-2 or TRBV6-3 and TRBJ1-3; unclear D gene. The CDR3 sequence is 17 residues long. CDR1 is MNHEY, CDR2 SVGEGT, per germline. Trimming stripped 2 bases from V and 3 bases from J, with 17 bases between. The CDR3 sequence is CASSYSPRSFNGNTIYF. The DNA of the CDR3 is TGTGCCAGCAGTTACAGTCCGCGCAGCTTCAATGGAAACACCATATATTTT.

This clonotype was recorded many times. The chain uses TRBV29-1 and TRBJ2-7, with D possibly TRBD2 on 5 matching bases. This CDR3 comprises 13 residues. Deletions cut 7 bases from V and 0 bases from J, with 13 bases between. Germline V lookup: CDR1 SQVTM, CDR2 ANQGSEA. In nucleotides, the CDR3 is TGCAGCGGGTTCCTAGGGAGCTCCTACGAGCAGTACTTC. Protein: CSGFLGSSYEQYF.

The genes are TRBV28 and TRBJ2-1; D tentatively fits TRBD1 or TRBD2 (5 bases each). The germline V gene encodes CDR1 MDHEN and CDR2 SYDVKM. V lost 6 bases to trimming and J lost 8 bases, with 17 bases between them. The CDR3 covers 14 residues. Here the CDR3 reads CASRFPGTDYEQFF. The CDR3 nucleotides read TGTGCCAGCAGGTTCCCCGGGACGGATTATGAGCAGTTCTTC.

This clonotype was counted many times. The rearrangement uses TRBV6-2 or TRBV6-3 and TRBJ2-1, with no clear D. CDR3 size: 16 residues. Germline V CDR1 and CDR2: MNHEY, SVGEGT. V shed 6 bases and J shed 0 bases, with 15 bases lying between them. The CDR3, as DNA: TGTGCCAGCAGCTCCCTTCGCACGGGCTCCTACAATGAGCAGTTCTTC. It encodes CASSSLRTGSYNEQFF.

The CDR3 DNA follows: TGCGCCAGCAGCCAAGATCTCATGGGTGACTATAATTCACCCCTCCACTTT. It encodes CASSQDLMGDYNSPLHF. The genes are TRBV4-3 and TRBJ1-6; the D is unclear. V dropped 0 bases and J dropped 3 bases, with 12 bases sitting between them. CDR3 length equals 17 residues. The germline gives CDR1 LGHNA, CDR2 YSLEER.

The chain couples TRBV27 to TRBJ2-3; 7 nucleotides line up with TRBD1. The CDR3 covers 17 residues. CDR1 is MNHEY, CDR2 SMNVEV, per germline (reference sequence). Trimming removed 9 bases from V and 1 base from J; junction bases left unmatched: 16. CDR3 sequence reads: CARHLPPQGVRTDTQYF. The CDR3 DNA is TGTGCCAGACACCTCCCACCCCAGGGGGTTCGCACAGATACGCAGTATTTT.

This clonotype appeared a few times. The chain links TRBV28 to TRBJ1-5; D gene ambiguous. V lost 3 bases and J lost 0, with 15 bases in between. This CDR3 spans 17 amino acids. Germline loops: CDR1 MDHEN, CDR2 SYDVKM. CDR3 sequence: CASSLGSAIYSNQPQHF. Written as DNA, the CDR3 is TGTGCCAGCAGTTTGGGTTCAGCGATATATAGCAATCAGCCCCAGCATTTT.

The rearrangement links TRBV4-3 to TRBJ2-1; TRBD1 might be the D (8 bases). V lost 0 bases and J lost 6, with 18 bases in between. Germline V gene sequence: CDR1 LGHNA, CDR2 YSLEER. The CDR3 loop spans 17 amino acids. CDR3 residues: CASSQDPQGGALNEQFF. CDR3 DNA sequence: TGCGCCAGCAGCCAAGATCCACAGGGGGGGGCACTCAATGAGCAGTTCTTC.

The table lists this clonotype with a few counts. The chain uses TRBV7-8 and TRBJ1-5; TRBD1 matches at 7 bases. The CDR3 runs 16 residues. Germline CDR1 is SGHVS and CDR2 is FQNEAQ. V was clipped by 10 bases and J by 2 bases; unmatched bases: 14. As DNA, the CDR3 is TGTGCCACAATGGGAGAGGGGGCGGTAGGCAATCAGCCCCAGCATTTT. Translating gives CATMGEGAVGNQPQHF. Supplemented by reference TRBV7-8 and TRBJ1-5, the full variable domain reads GAGVSQSPRYKVAKRGQDVALRCDPISGHVSLFWYQQALGQGPEFLTYFQNEAQLDKSGLPSDRFFAERPEGSVSTLKIQRTQQEDSAVYLCATMGEGAVGNQPQHFGDGTRLSIL.

There are many counts of this clonotype. The CDR3 sequence: CASSQSLLVTEAFF. CDR3 sequence (DNA): TGTGCCAGCAGCCAATCCCTCTTGGTCACTGAAGCTTTCTTT. The rearrangement joins TRBV4-2 to TRBJ1-1; D unclear. Germline CDR1 is LGHNA and CDR2 is YNFKEQ. V was clipped by 2 bases and J by 4 bases, with 11 bases between them. The CDR3 is 14 residues long.

This clonotype has at least ten counts. This chain connects TRBV6-1 to TRBJ1-6, with D perhaps TRBD1 (6 bases). This CDR3 contains 14 residues. The ends were cut back, 8 bases at V and 2 bases at J, with 10 bases in the middle. Germline lookup yields CDR1 MNHNS and CDR2 SASEGT. The CDR3 DNA follows: TGTGCCAGCTGCCGGACAGCCTATAATTCACCCCTCCACTTT. Protein product: CASCRTAYNSPLHF.

This clonotype appeared many times. The V call is TRBV12-3 or TRBV12-4, the J call TRBJ1-6, with TRBD1 matching over 8 bases. CDR3 size: 15 residues. The V and J ends lost 5 bases and 10 bases, in that order; junction bases with no gene match: 10. The CDR3 is CASSRFQTGESPLHF. DNA for the CDR3: TGTGCCAGCAGTCGCTTCCAGACAGGGGAGTCACCCCTCCACTTT.

The rearrangement joins TRBV20-1 to TRBJ2-7, with 10 bases matching TRBD2. CDR3 length: 14 residues. Unmatched junction bases numbered 7, after V lost 3 bases and J lost 5 bases. Looked up from germline, CDR1 is DFQATT and CDR2 is SNEGSKA (reference sequence). The CDR3 sequence: CSARNPGTSDEQYF. CDR3 sequence (DNA): TGCAGTGCTAGGAACCCAGGGACTAGCGACGAGCAGTACTTC.

V is TRBV29-1 and J is TRBJ1-1, with unresolved D. There are 13 residues in the CDR3. Deletions cut 2 bases from V and 3 bases from J, with 10 bases between. Per germline, CDR1 SQVTM and CDR2 ANQGSEA. CDR3: CSVESGVDTEAFF. In DNA, the CDR3 is TGCAGCGTTGAATCTGGAGTCGACACTGAAGCTTTCTTT.

The chain uses TRBV7-2 and TRBJ2-4; no clear D. CDR3 length: 14 amino acids. Trimming took 2 bases from V and 7 from J, leaving 12 bases between them. Per the germline V gene, CDR1 is SGHTA and CDR2 is FQGNSA. CDR3 DNA sequence: TGTGCCAGCAGCTTAAAAGCGTCCAGGAACATTCAGTACTTC. Its protein is CASSLKASRNIQYF.

This chain uses TRBV6-2 or TRBV6-3 with TRBJ2-6, with 11 bases fitting TRBD1. The germline V gene encodes CDR1 MNHEY and CDR2 SVGEGT. The CDR3 contains 17 residues. V trimming: 7 bases; J trimming: 4 bases; junction bases outside the gene matches: 9. This CDR3 is CASIPGQGVSGANVLTF. The CDR3 DNA is TGTGCCAGCATCCCGGGACAGGGGGTTTCGGGGGCCAACGTCCTGACTTTC.

At least ten counts were recorded for this clonotype. The chain is built from TRBV11-3 and TRBJ2-2; D gene ambiguous. The V gene lost 6 bases and the J gene lost 6 bases, with 11 bases spanning the gap. Germline CDR1 reads SGHNT; CDR2 reads YENEEA. The CDR3 covers 13 residues. The CDR3 bases are TGTGCCAGCAGTACACCCGGCCCCGGGGAGCTGTTTTTT. Amino acid sequence: CASSTPGPGELFF.

This clonotype has a count of ten or more. This rearrangement joins TRBV28 to TRBJ1-1; 11 positions match TRBD1. J was trimmed by 7 bases and V by 7 bases; bases with no gene match: 8. The CDR3 extends over 14 amino acids. Per the germline V gene, CDR1 is MDHEN and CDR2 is SYDVKM. The CDR3 is CASITGTGGGEAFF. The CDR3, as DNA: TGTGCCAGCATTACCGGGACAGGGGGTGGTGAAGCTTTCTTT.

This sequence joins TRBV25-1 and TRBJ2-2, with D unclear. Trimming took 6 bases from V and 0 from J, leaving 8 bases between them. This CDR3 is built from 14 residues. Germline V gene lookup returns CDR1 MGHDK and CDR2 SYGVNS. CDR3 sequence: CASSIDANTGELFF. Written as DNA, the CDR3 is TGTGCCAGCAGCATCGACGCGAACACCGGGGAGCTGTTTTTT.

Many counts were recorded for this clonotype. The CDR3, as DNA: TGTGCCAGCACCGAGAGGGGGGGGCACACCGGGGAGCTGTTTTTT. This gives the protein CASTERGGHTGELFF. The chain couples TRBV6-2 or TRBV6-3 to TRBJ2-2, with D perhaps matching TRBD2 (7 bases). V was shortened by 7 bases and J by 3 bases, with 15 bases between the two germline ends. Germline V CDR1 and CDR2: MNHEY, SVGEGT. The CDR3 runs 15 residues.

This clonotype has ten or more counts. This chain uses TRBV28 with TRBJ1-5, with 7 bases fitting TRBD1. Germline-derived CDR1 and CDR2 are MDHEN and SYDVKM. The V segment lost 7 bases and the J segment 9 bases; nucleotides outside the gene matches: 15. The CDR3 consists of 15 residues. CDR3 DNA: TGTGCCAGCACTATAGACAGGGCTGGTGGCCTGCCCCAGCATTTT. It yields the protein CASTIDRAGGLPQHF.

This clonotype was counted only a few times. The DNA for the CDR3 is TGTGCCAGCAGCTCCCAGGGGGAGGGACTAGCGGGGGGCTTCACAGATACGCAGTATTTT. This gives the protein CASSSQGEGLAGGFTDTQYF. V gene TRBV6-1 combines with J gene TRBJ2-3; 15 bases fit TRBD2. V was pared by 6 bases and J by 2 bases, with 15 bases of the junction left unmatched. The CDR3 extends over 20 amino acids. Germline values: CDR1 MNHNS, CDR2 SASEGT.

The V gene is TRBV23-1, the J gene TRBJ2-2; the D is unclear. TRBV23-1 is an ORF; its function is uncertain. CDR3 length: 14 residues. Trimming cost V 4 bases and J 4 bases, with 10 bases left between them. CDR3 DNA: TGCGCCAGCAGTCGTCAAGGGATCACCGGGGAGCTGTTTTTT. Translating it yields CASSRQGITGELFF.